This entry lists 5 T cell receptor beta chains sequenced from one sample in a study of T cell responses to AZD1222 COVID-19 vaccine. TCRdb's table, derived via immunoSEQ multiplex PCR, lists solely in-frame clones and lacks some. The sample lists 90,000 or so clones, 70% to 90% occurring once. This specimen consisted of peripheral blood, obtained on day 0 of AZD1222 vaccination. The receptors shown here come from an adult in good health.

The chain combines TRBV6-5 with TRBJ2-7; D might be TRBD1 (6 bases). V was pared by 6 bases and J by 2 bases, with 11 bases between. Germline V gives CDR1 MNHEY, CDR2 SVGAGI. The CDR3 covers 13 residues. The CDR3 DNA follows: TGTGCCAGCAGCCAGGGGTATCCCTACGAGCAGTACTTC. It specifies CASSQGYPYEQYF.

This CDR3 is CASSGHWDRGPRANEKLFF. The CDR3 DNA reads TGTGCCAGCAGTGGCCACTGGGACAGGGGACCCAGGGCTAATGAAAAACTGTTTTTT. The V call is TRBV6-1, the J call TRBJ1-4, with 10 bases matching TRBD1. CDR3 length: 19 amino acids. V lost 4 bases to trimming and J lost 3 bases; unmatched junction nucleotides: 14. Germline CDR1 reads MNHNS; CDR2 reads SASEGT.

This chain links TRBV28 with TRBJ1-2, with 8 bases lining up with TRBD1. From germline, CDR1 is MDHEN and CDR2 SYDVKM. CDR3 length: 17 residues. The junction had 14 bases not matched to a gene; V was cut back by 5 bases and J by 3 bases. The CDR3 loop reads CASSAMGQARRYYGYTF. CDR3 coding DNA: TGTGCCAGCAGTGCCATGGGACAGGCGAGGCGGTACTATGGCTACACCTTC.

The rearrangement links TRBV5-6 to TRBJ2-6; no reliable D call. Germline values: CDR1 SGHDT, CDR2 YYEEEE. Trimming shortened V by 0 bases and J by 12 bases, and 4 bases separated the two germline ends. The CDR3 runs 11 residues. The CDR3 loop reads CASSLGAVLTF. The DNA for the CDR3 is TGTGCCAGCAGCTTGGGGGCCGTCCTGACTTTC.

The chain combines TRBV14 with TRBJ2-1; D is unclear. CDR1 SGHDN and CDR2 FVKESK come from the germline V gene. V was shortened by 2 bases and J by 7 bases, with 15 bases between the two germline ends. The CDR3 length is 15 residues. Written as DNA, the CDR3 is TGTGCCAGCAGCCAATCCTCCGCGAGGCGAAATGAGCAGTTCTTC. Residues: CASSQSSARRNEQFF.